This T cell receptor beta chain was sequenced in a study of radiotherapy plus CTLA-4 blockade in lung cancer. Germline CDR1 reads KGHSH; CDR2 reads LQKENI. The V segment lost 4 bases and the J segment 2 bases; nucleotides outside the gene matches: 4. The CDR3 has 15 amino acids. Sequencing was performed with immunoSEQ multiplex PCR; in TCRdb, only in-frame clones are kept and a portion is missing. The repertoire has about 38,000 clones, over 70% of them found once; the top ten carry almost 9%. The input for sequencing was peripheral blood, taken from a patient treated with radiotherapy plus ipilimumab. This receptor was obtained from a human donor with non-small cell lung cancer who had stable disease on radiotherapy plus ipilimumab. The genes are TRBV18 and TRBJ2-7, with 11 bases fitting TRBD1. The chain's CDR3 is CASSRPGQGAYEQYF. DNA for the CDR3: TGTGCCAGCTCACGGCCGGGACAGGGGGCCTACGAGCAGTACTTC.